The clone carrying this T cell receptor beta chain was seen repeatedly, ten times or more. Its antigen is not identified. The data stem from a study of quantifying T cell responses using KT2 cells. Study-wide context: TCR alpha and beta constant-region primers primed reverse transcription of RNA.

Broader study findings: Detection of KT2 sequences held at the lowest tested level, about one cell per 100,000 PBMC.

KT2, a clone with a known TCR, was spiked into unfractionated PBMC. Each cDNA got a UMI-containing oligo ligated at its 3' end. An equimolar mix of RC1.1 and RC1.2 primed the beta chain across TRBC1 and TRBC2. Separate processing of TCR alpha and beta chains began at the second PCR. TCRdb used MiXCR to reprocess the UMI-ligation and nested PCR reads, holding one entry per CDR3 protein. The repertoire holds 39,000 or so distinct CDR3 sequences, with 17% as singletons. This CDR3 spans 16 amino acids. Germline CDR1 MGHRA, CDR2 YSYEKL. V was clipped by 4 bases and J by 7 bases; unmatched bases: 12. This TCR was recovered from a human donor. The chain combines TRBV4-1 with TRBJ2-7; 11 nucleotides match TRBD1. Sequencing used PBMCs spiked with cells of the T cell clone KT2. CDR3 in amino acids: CASSPTTGTGGAEQYF. DNA of the CDR3: TGCGCCAGCAGCCCTACAACCGGGACAGGGGGAGCTGAGCAGTACTTC.